Reported below is one TCR beta chain. The antigen remains unidentified. It may be a read error: a sequence one base away is much more abundant. This sample is part of a study of read filtering for tumor transcriptome and immune sequencing. In the study overall: After DNase treatment, RNA was made into whole-transcriptome libraries. TCR-mapped reads were about 3.5 to 10.27 million with IR-seq versus about 85 to 1,300 with RNA-seq. Study findings and constraints: The CD138-negative fraction was mixed bone marrow immune cells, not pure T cells.

This library used around 400 ng RNA and molecular barcoded adaptors spanning alpha/delta and beta/gamma chains. TCRdb re-derived calls from the reads in MiXCR, one entry per CDR3 protein. Of approximately 40,000 distinct CDR3 sequences listed, around 15% were seen once; the top ten hold around 26%. This sequence was found in a donor older than 35 with multiple myeloma. Material for sequencing was a population of CD138-negative cells sorted from bone marrow.

The CDR3 DNA follows: TGTGCCAGCAGCTACATATCGGACAGGCACCCCACAGATACGCGGTATTTT. Translated, it gives CASSYISDRHPTDTRYF. This chain links TRBV7-2 with TRBJ2-3; 7 nucleotides agree with TRBD1. Germline CDR1 reads SGHTA; CDR2 reads FQGNSA. The CDR3 has 17 residues.